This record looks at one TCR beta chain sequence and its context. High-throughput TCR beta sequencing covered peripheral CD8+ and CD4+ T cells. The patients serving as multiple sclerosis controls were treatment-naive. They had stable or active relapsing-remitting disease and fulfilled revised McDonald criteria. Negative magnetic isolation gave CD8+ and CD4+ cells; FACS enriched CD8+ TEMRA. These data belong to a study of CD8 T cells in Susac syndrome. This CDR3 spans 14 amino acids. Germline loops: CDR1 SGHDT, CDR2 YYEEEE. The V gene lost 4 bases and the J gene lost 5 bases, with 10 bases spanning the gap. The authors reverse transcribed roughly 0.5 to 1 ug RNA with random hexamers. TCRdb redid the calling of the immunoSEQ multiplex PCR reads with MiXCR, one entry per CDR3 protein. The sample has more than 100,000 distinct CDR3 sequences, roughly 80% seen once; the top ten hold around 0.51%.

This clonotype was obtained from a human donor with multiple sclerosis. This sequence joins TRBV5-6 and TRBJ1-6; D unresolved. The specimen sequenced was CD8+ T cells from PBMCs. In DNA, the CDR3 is TGTGCCAGCAGCGTAACAGTTAATAATTCACCCCTCCACTTT. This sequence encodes CASSVTVNNSPLHF.